The 3 T cell receptor beta chains given below trace back to one sample, sequenced in a study of blood T cell repertoires in COVID-19. Assay used: immunoSEQ multiplex PCR; TCRdb lists only in-frame clones, some missing. The data hold fewer than 200,000 clones, with around 88% observed a single time. The sequencing sample was made of PBMCs or T cells enriched from blood (not recorded which). All receptors come from a woman aged 45-60 years in a cohort exposed to, infected with or recovered from COVID-19 (not recorded which).

V is TRBV5-4 and J is TRBJ1-6, with D possibly matching TRBD1 (6 bases). The length of the CDR3 is 16 residues. Germline CDR1 reads SGHNT; CDR2 reads YYREEE (reference sequence). V lost 4 bases and J 0 bases, leaving 11 bases between the germline ends. This CDR3 reads CASSPGQSSYNSPLHF. The CDR3 nucleotides are TGTGCCAGCAGCCCAGGACAGAGCTCCTATAATTCACCCCTCCACTTT.

The rearrangement links TRBV2 to TRBJ1-6, with D possibly matching TRBD1 (5 bases). Between the trimmed V and J ends, which lost 6 bases and 14 bases, there was a span of 17 bases. Germline CDR1 SNHLY, CDR2 FYNNEI. The CDR3 spans 13 residues. CDR3 bases: TGTGCCAGCAGCCCGGCCCCGGGAGGGGCCCTCCACTTT. Translating it yields CASSPAPGGALHF.

The CDR3 here is CASSLEQGSGNTIYF. DNA for the CDR3: TGCGCCAGCAGCTTGGAACAGGGCTCTGGAAACACCATATATTTT. J is TRBJ1-3 and V is TRBV5-1; perhaps TRBD1 as D (6 bases). V shed 0 bases and J shed 0 bases, with 7 bases lying between them. This CDR3 spans 15 amino acids. Looked up from germline, CDR1 is SGHRS and CDR2 is YFSETQ. Variable domain in full (rest from reference TRBV5-1 and TRBJ1-3): KAGVTQTPRYLIKTRGQQVTLSCSPISGHRSVSWYQQTPGQGLQFLFEYFSETQRNKGNFPGRFSGRQFSNSRSEMNVSTLELGDSALYLCASSLEQGSGNTIYFGEGSWLTVV.